The 21 T cell receptor beta chains given below trace back to one sample, sequenced in a study of shared clonotypes between healthy human individuals. Clones were read by immunoSEQ multiplex PCR, and TCRdb kept only the in-frame ones, dropping some. This sample has about 2 million clones; approximately 95% occur once, and the top ten carry less than 1.5%. CD8 cells regarded as naive lacked CD45RO, were positively chosen for CCR7, and omitted terminally differentiated effector memory CD45RA+ cells. What was sequenced was naive CD8+ T cells sorted from blood. Every receptor here comes from a man aged 18 to 29 in good health.

The chain couples TRBV5-8 to TRBJ2-5, with D tentatively TRBD1 or TRBD2 (5 bases each). There are 15 residues in the CDR3. Germline CDR1 reads SGHTS; CDR2 reads YDEGEE. V lost 3 bases, J lost 5 bases, and 17 bases lay in between. The CDR3 here is CASSSGADPRETQYF. DNA of the CDR3: TGTGCCAGCAGCTCCGGGGCGGACCCCAGGGAGACCCAGTACTTC.

This chain joins TRBV27 and TRBJ2-1; D remains ambiguous. V lost 1 base and J lost 4, with 8 bases in between. The CDR3 is made up of 14 amino acids. Germline V gives CDR1 MNHEY, CDR2 SMNVEV (reference sequence). CDR3 protein: CASSLYDGYNEQFF. As DNA, the CDR3 is TGTGCCAGCAGTTTATACGACGGATACAATGAGCAGTTCTTC.

The gene calls are TRBV27 and TRBJ1-3; the D is unclear. The CDR3 spans 14 residues. Trimming removed 5 bases at V and 0 bases at J, with 8 bases between. The germline gives CDR1 MNHEY, CDR2 SMNVEV (reference sequence). CDR3 in DNA: TGTGCCAGCAGTACGGGCAGCTCTGGAAACACCATATATTTT. The encoded protein is CASSTGSSGNTIYF.

The chain employs TRBV19 and TRBJ1-1; the D is unclear. The CDR3 runs 15 residues. Trimming removed 0 bases at V and 3 bases at J, with 11 bases between. Germline V gives CDR1 LNHDA, CDR2 SQIVND (reference sequence). CDR3 region: CASSIDQETHTEAFF. CDR3 DNA: TGTGCCAGTAGTATAGATCAGGAGACACACACTGAAGCTTTCTTT. Supplemented by reference TRBV19 and TRBJ1-1, the full variable domain reads DGGITQSPKYLFRKEGQNVTLSCEQNLNHDAMYWYRQDPGQGLRLIYYSQIVNDFQKGDIAEGYSVSREKKESFPLTVTSAQKNPTAFYLCASSIDQETHTEAFFGQGTRLTVV.

CDR3 sequence (DNA): TGTGCCACCAGCAGAGATCCCAACTACGAGCAGTACTTC. Encoded protein: CATSRDPNYEQYF. The rearrangement joins TRBV15 to TRBJ2-7; no reliable D call. The CDR3 length is 13 residues. The V end lost 0 bases, the J end lost 3 bases, and 6 bases lay between the germline ends. Germline V gene lookup returns CDR1 LNHNV and CDR2 YYDKDF (reference sequence).

Of note for this clone: Other DNA sequences in this sample translate to the same CDR3. V gene TRBV27 combines with J gene TRBJ2-3, with D unclear. The V end was cut by 4 bases, the J end by 0 bases, with 8 bases between. There are 14 residues in the CDR3. The germline V gene has CDR1 MNHEY and CDR2 SMNVEV (reference sequence). CDR3: CASSSRSSTDTQYF. As DNA, the CDR3 is TGTGCCAGCAGTTCACGCTCTAGCACAGATACGCAGTATTTT.

The chain combines TRBV5-1 with TRBJ2-3, with 9 positions matching TRBD1. CDR3 length: 16 residues. Germline V gene sequence: CDR1 SGHRS, CDR2 YFSETQ. Trimming removed 3 bases from V and 5 bases from J; junction bases left unmatched: 10. CDR3 residues: CASSYRGLGSIDTQYF. CDR3 bases: TGCGCCAGCAGCTACAGGGGGCTGGGATCGATAGATACGCAGTATTTT. Variable domain in full (rest from reference TRBV5-1 and TRBJ2-3): KAGVTQTPRYLIKTRGQQVTLSCSPISGHRSVSWYQQTPGQGLQFLFEYFSETQRNKGNFPGRFSGRQFSNSRSEMNVSTLELGDSALYLCASSYRGLGSIDTQYFGPGTRLTVL.

The rearrangement links TRBV29-1 to TRBJ2-1; D not resolved. CDR1 SQVTM and CDR2 ANQGSEA come from the germline V gene. The CDR3 runs to 10 residues. Trimming took 4 bases from V and 9 from J, leaving 7 bases between them. The CDR3, as DNA: TGCAGCGTTGTTTCCCTTGAGCAGTTCTTC. Its translation is CSVVSLEQFF.

The chain combines TRBV5-4 with TRBJ2-5; D gene uncertain. In germline, CDR1 is SGHNT, CDR2 YYREEE (reference sequence). Between the trimmed V and J ends, which lost 4 bases and 4 bases, there was a span of 5 bases. This CDR3 is built from 11 residues. The CDR3: CASSGAETQYF. CDR3 in DNA: TGTGCCAGCAGCGGCGCAGAGACCCAGTACTTC.

V usage is TRBV5-1 and J usage is TRBJ2-7, with TRBD2 matching 11 bases. Germline lookup yields CDR1 SGHRS and CDR2 YFSETQ. After removal of 4 bases from V and 3 bases from J, the junction contained 9 bases not matched to a gene. This CDR3 has 16 amino acids. The DNA for the CDR3 is TGCGCCAGCAGCGAAGGACTAGCGGGTGGCCTCTACGAGCAGTACTTC. This sequence encodes CASSEGLAGGLYEQYF. Drawing the rest from reference TRBV5-1 and TRBJ2-7, the complete variable domain is KAGVTQTPRYLIKTRGQQVTLSCSPISGHRSVSWYQQTPGQGLQFLFEYFSETQRNKGNFPGRFSGRQFSNSRSEMNVSTLELGDSALYLCASSEGLAGGLYEQYFGPGTRLTVT.

V gene TRBV27 combines with J gene TRBJ2-1; TRBD2 matches at 8 bases. The CDR3 consists of 17 residues. Germline-derived CDR1 and CDR2 are MNHEY and SMNVEV (reference sequence). The V segment lost 3 bases and the J segment 0 bases; nucleotides outside the gene matches: 7. The CDR3 DNA reads as TGTGCCAGCAGTTTGTACCCCGGGACTAGCTCCTACAATGAGCAGTTCTTC. Translated, it gives CASSLYPGTSSYNEQFF.

The V gene is TRBV4-3, the J gene TRBJ2-7; D is undetermined. Trimming shortened V by 2 bases and J by 2 bases, and 22 bases separated the two germline ends. Germline CDR1 and CDR2: LGHNA and YSLEER. The CDR3 sequence is 18 residues long. This CDR3 is CASSQSLILGEGPYEQYF. The CDR3 DNA reads TGCGCCAGCAGCCAAAGTCTGATTTTAGGTGAAGGGCCCTACGAGCAGTACTTC.

J is TRBJ1-1 and V is TRBV4-3; the D is unclear. This CDR3 has 11 amino acids. The V gene's germline CDR1 is LGHNA and CDR2 YSLEER. V lost 4 bases to trimming and J lost 6 bases, with 6 bases between them. The CDR3 DNA reads TGCGCCAGCAGCCTTGGTCCTGAAGCTTTCTTT. This encodes CASSLGPEAFF.

V and J are TRBV30 and TRBJ1-5; D not resolved. The CDR3 is 13 residues long. Germline CDR1 GTSNPN, CDR2 SVGIG (reference sequence). Trimming left V 2 bases short and J 6 bases short, with 11 bases between. This CDR3 is CAWSLGKGQPQHF. CDR3 DNA sequence: TGTGCCTGGAGTTTAGGGAAGGGTCAGCCCCAGCATTTT.

The chain recombines TRBV5-4 with TRBJ2-3, with 8 bases matching TRBD1. The CDR3 contains 13 residues. The trim removed 0 bases at V and 9 bases at J, leaving 3 bases unmatched. Germline V gene sequence: CDR1 SGHNT, CDR2 YYREEE (reference sequence). This chain's CDR3 is CASSLGDRGTQYF. CDR3 DNA sequence: TGTGCCAGCAGCTTGGGTGACAGGGGAACGCAGTATTTT.

The chain uses TRBV9 and TRBJ1-6, with D possibly being TRBD1 (5 bases). CDR3 length: 15 residues. CDR1 is SGDLS and CDR2 is YYNGEE in the germline V gene. V lost 3 bases, J lost 8 bases, and 15 bases lay in between. CDR3 nucleotide sequence: TGTGCCAGCAGCGAGATGGGGGTTGTGGATTCACCCCTCCACTTT. This codes for CASSEMGVVDSPLHF.

As concerns this clone: This sample includes further DNA sequences coding for the same CDR3. The chain links TRBV4-1 to TRBJ2-2; D is unresolved. The CDR3 runs 13 residues. V was clipped by 3 bases and J by 1 base, with 3 bases between them. Germline CDR1 MGHRA, CDR2 YSYEKL. CDR3: CASSHLNTGELFF. In nucleotides, the CDR3 is TGCGCCAGCAGCCACCTGAACACCGGGGAGCTGTTTTTT.

The chain carries TRBV27 and TRBJ2-1; maybe TRBD2 (5 bases). Between the trimmed V and J ends, which lost 0 bases and 4 bases, there was a span of 13 bases. The CDR3 spans 16 residues. Germline CDR1 is MNHEY and CDR2 is SMNVEV (reference sequence). DNA for the CDR3: TGTGCCAGCAGTTTATCGAATGGACTTCCATACAATGAGCAGTTCTTC. As protein: CASSLSNGLPYNEQFF.

The V and J genes are TRBV7-9 and TRBJ2-1; TRBD1 is a possible D gene (5 bases). Looked up from germline, CDR1 is SEHNR and CDR2 is FQNEAQ (reference sequence). The CDR3 consists of 14 residues. V lost 3 bases, J lost 4 bases, and 10 bases lay in between. The CDR3, as DNA: TGTGCCAGCAGCTTGACAGAAAATTACAATGAGCAGTTCTTC. It encodes CASSLTENYNEQFF.

The rearrangement uses TRBV11-2 and TRBJ1-2; 10 nucleotides match TRBD1. Germline assignment: CDR1 SGHAT and CDR2 FQNNGV. V dropped 4 bases and J dropped 1; count of bases not matched to a gene: 9. There are 17 residues in the CDR3. DNA of the CDR3: TGTGCCAGCAGCTCGGGACAGGGGTCTTACCTTAACTATGGCTACACCTTC. As protein: CASSSGQGSYLNYGYTF.

In regard to this clone: The identical CDR3 is also encoded by other nucleotide sequences in the sample. This chain joins TRBV4-1 and TRBJ2-1; a possible D gene is TRBD1 (7 bases). The CDR3 sequence is 15 residues long. V dropped 4 bases and J dropped 4 bases, with 14 bases sitting between them. Germline-derived CDR1 and CDR2 are MGHRA and YSYEKL. Here the CDR3 reads CASSPPSGGYNEQFF. The CDR3 DNA reads TGCGCCAGCAGCCCCCCCTCAGGGGGGTACAATGAGCAGTTCTTC.